The text below deals with one TCR beta chain. Trimming took 4 bases from V and 1 from J, leaving 6 bases between them. The length of the CDR3 is 13 residues. Germline loops: CDR1 LGHNT, CDR2 FRNRAP. TCRdb's copy holds only in-frame clones and misses some; the assay was immunoSEQ multiplex PCR. This table has roughly 2.6 million clones, approximately 92% appearing once. The record originates from a study of shared clonotypes between healthy human individuals. The chain recombines TRBV12-5 with TRBJ2-3, with D hard to call. Source material: naive CD4+ T cells sorted from blood. Described subset: CD45RA+ positively selected. This receptor was identified in a man younger than 30 in good health. CDR3 DNA: TGTGCTAGTGGTTCTCTCCGCACAGATACGCAGTATTTT. The encoded protein is CASGSLRTDTQYF. The full variable domain, completed using reference TRBV12-5 and TRBJ2-3, is DARVTQTPRHKVTEMGQEVTMRCQPILGHNTVFWYRQTMMQGLELLAYFRNRAPLDDSGMPKDRFSAEMPDATLATLKIQPSEPRDSAVYFCASGSLRTDTQYFGPGTRLTVL.